Below, 9 T cell receptor beta chains from the same sample are listed, as sequenced in a study of PD-L1 blockade in urothelial cancer. Clones were sequenced by immunoSEQ multiplex PCR, and TCRdb holds only the in-frame ones, with some missing. The sample yields 57,000 or so clones, about 80% seen once. The sample consisted of PBMCs, taken around atezolizumab (anti-PD-L1) treatment. All receptors come from a man aged 65-85 years with urothelial cancer.

This clone was observed a single time. V and J are TRBV19 and TRBJ2-2, with 8 bases that match TRBD2. This CDR3 contains 15 residues. The junction had 6 bases not matched to a gene; V was cut back by 4 bases and J by 5 bases. The germline CDR1 and CDR2 sequences are LNHDA and SQIVND (reference sequence). CDR3 loop: CASSSSGVGTGELFF. CDR3 nucleotides: TGTGCCAGTAGTAGTAGCGGGGTAGGGACCGGGGAGCTGTTTTTT.

The rearrangement joins TRBV5-4 to TRBJ1-2, with a tentative D call TRBD1 (5 bases). The germline CDR1 and CDR2 sequences are SGHNT and YYREEE (reference sequence). The length of the CDR3 is 13 residues. Trimming stripped 0 bases from V and 4 bases from J, with 7 bases between. CDR3 DNA sequence: TGTGCCAGCAGCTTGGACCAGGGCTATGGCTACACCTTC. This sequence encodes CASSLDQGYGYTF.

V and J are TRBV19 and TRBJ2-7, with 7 bases fitting TRBD1. Germline trimming cut 1 base from V and 1 base from J; bases unmatched to any gene: 4. CDR1 is LNHDA and CDR2 is SQIVND in the germline V gene (reference sequence). The CDR3 spans 15 residues. In nucleotides, the CDR3 is TGTGCCAGTAGTATAGGACCACAGGGGTCCTACGAGCAGTACTTC. This encodes CASSIGPQGSYEQYF.

The rearrangement uses TRBV5-4 and TRBJ2-1; 7 bases line up with TRBD1. CDR1 and CDR2 from the germline V gene are SGHNT and YYREEE (reference sequence). The J segment lost 6 bases and the V segment lost 0 bases, leaving 3 bases of the junction unmatched. The CDR3 is 14 amino acids. CDR3 amino acids: CASSLDGTANEQFF. CDR3 nucleotide sequence: TGTGCCAGCAGCTTGGATGGGACAGCCAATGAGCAGTTCTTC.

In this sample, this clone turned up a few times. V is TRBV2 and J is TRBJ2-7, with unresolved D. Germline V lookup: CDR1 SNHLY, CDR2 FYNNEI. The CDR3 spans 11 residues. The germline V and J ends were trimmed by 7 bases and 3 bases, with 7 bases remaining between them. Here the CDR3 reads CASNPGYEQYF. The CDR3 nucleotides read TGTGCCAGCAACCCCGGCTACGAGCAGTACTTC.

A single count supports this clone. The chain employs TRBV5-5 and TRBJ1-2; a possible D gene is TRBD1 (6 bases). V shed 1 base and J shed 8 bases, with 15 bases lying between them. This CDR3 has 14 residues. Germline-derived CDR1 and CDR2 are SGHKS and YYEKEE (reference sequence). The CDR3 region has the DNA TGTGCCAGCAGCTTGCCGGCGGGGGGCGGAGGCTACACCTTC. This translates into CASSLPAGGGGYTF.

The rearrangement joins TRBV29-1 to TRBJ1-4, with D unclear. Between the trimmed V and J ends, which lost 7 bases and 5 bases, there was a span of 11 bases. Germline V gene data show CDR1 as SQVTM and CDR2 as ANQGSEA. This CDR3 has 12 residues. The CDR3 reads CSGSASNEKLFF. CDR3 sequence (DNA): TGCAGCGGGAGTGCCTCAAATGAAAAACTGTTTTTT.

The chain recombines TRBV11-3 with TRBJ2-2, with D uncertain. The CDR3 spans 15 residues. V lost 1 base and J 0 bases, leaving 6 bases between the germline ends. Germline V lookup: CDR1 SGHNT, CDR2 YENEEA. The DNA of the CDR3 is TGTGCCAGCAGCTTAGGCAGGTCGAACACCGGGGAGCTGTTTTTT. Translation gives CASSLGRSNTGELFF.

This chain connects TRBV4-1 to TRBJ2-5; a possible D gene is TRBD2 (5 bases). CDR3 length: 18 amino acids. Germline values: CDR1 MGHRA, CDR2 YSYEKL. The V end lost 4 bases, the J end lost 4 bases, and 25 bases lay between the germline ends. The DNA for the CDR3 is TGCGCCAGCAGCCCAACCTACGGGGTTGGGCGGGTGACAGAGACCCAGTACTTC. This encodes CASSPTYGVGRVTETQYF.